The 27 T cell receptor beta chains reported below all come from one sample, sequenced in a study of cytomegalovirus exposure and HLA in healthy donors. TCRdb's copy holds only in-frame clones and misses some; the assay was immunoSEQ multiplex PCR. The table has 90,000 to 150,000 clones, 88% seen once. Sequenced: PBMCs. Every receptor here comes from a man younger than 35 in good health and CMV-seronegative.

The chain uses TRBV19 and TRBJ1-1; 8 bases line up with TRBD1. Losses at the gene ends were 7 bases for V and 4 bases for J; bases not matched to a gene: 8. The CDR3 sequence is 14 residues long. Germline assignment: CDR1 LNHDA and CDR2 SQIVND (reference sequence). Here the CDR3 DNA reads TGTGCCAGTACCCTCGACAGGGGTAGCACTGAAGCTTTCTTT. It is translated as CASTLDRGSTEAFF.

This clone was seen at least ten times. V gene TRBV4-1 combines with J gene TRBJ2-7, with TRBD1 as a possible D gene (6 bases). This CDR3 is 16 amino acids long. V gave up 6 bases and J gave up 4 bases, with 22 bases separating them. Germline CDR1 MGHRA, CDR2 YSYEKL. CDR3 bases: TGCGCCAGCAGACAAATCCCTTACAGGGTTCGGTACGAGCAGTACTTC. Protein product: CASRQIPYRVRYEQYF.

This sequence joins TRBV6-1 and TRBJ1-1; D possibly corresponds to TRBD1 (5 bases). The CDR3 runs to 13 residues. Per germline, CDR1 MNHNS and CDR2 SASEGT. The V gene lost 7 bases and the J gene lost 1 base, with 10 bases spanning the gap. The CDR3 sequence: CASKEGRNTEAFF. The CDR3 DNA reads TGTGCCAGCAAGGAGGGGCGGAACACTGAAGCTTTCTTT.

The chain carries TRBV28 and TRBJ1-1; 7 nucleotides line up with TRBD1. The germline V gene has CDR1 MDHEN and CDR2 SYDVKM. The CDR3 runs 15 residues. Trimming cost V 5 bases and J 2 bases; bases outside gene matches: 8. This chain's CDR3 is CASSIRQGGNTEAFF. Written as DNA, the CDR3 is TGTGCCAGCAGTATCCGACAGGGAGGAAACACTGAAGCTTTCTTT.

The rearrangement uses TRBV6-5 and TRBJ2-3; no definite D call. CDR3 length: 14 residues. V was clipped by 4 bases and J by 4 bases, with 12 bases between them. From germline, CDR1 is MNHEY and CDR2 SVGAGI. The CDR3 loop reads CASSLTRSPDTQYF. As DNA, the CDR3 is TGTGCCAGCAGTTTAACGCGATCCCCAGATACGCAGTATTTT.

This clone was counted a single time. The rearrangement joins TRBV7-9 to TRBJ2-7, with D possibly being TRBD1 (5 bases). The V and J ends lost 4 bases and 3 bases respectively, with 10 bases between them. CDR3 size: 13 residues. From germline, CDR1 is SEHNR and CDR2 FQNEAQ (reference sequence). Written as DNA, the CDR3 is TGTGCCAGCAGCTCACAGGATCGCTACGAGCAGTACTTC. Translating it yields CASSSQDRYEQYF.

DNA of the CDR3: TGTGCCAGCAGTTTTTCCGGGACAGGTTACTACGAGCAGTACTTC. It codes for CASSFSGTGYYEQYF. This chain joins TRBV28 and TRBJ2-7; 8 positions agree with TRBD1. The germline V gene encodes CDR1 MDHEN and CDR2 SYDVKM. CDR3 size: 15 residues. V dropped 3 bases and J dropped 3; count of bases not matched to a gene: 7.

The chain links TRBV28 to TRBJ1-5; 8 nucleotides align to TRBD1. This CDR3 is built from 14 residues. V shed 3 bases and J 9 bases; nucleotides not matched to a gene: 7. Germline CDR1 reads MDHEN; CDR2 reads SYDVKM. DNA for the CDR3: TGTGCCAGCAGTTTGCCCAGGGGGCTGACGCCCCAGCATTTT. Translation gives CASSLPRGLTPQHF.

CDR3 coding DNA: TGTGCCAGCAGTGAATTCGGGACTATAAGGAGCAATCAGCCCCAGCATTTT. Residues: CASSEFGTIRSNQPQHF. The V call is TRBV6-1, the J call TRBJ1-5, with D perhaps TRBD1 (5 bases). V was pared by 2 bases and J by 1 base, with 15 bases between. Germline CDR1 and CDR2: MNHNS and SASEGT. The CDR3 loop spans 17 amino acids.

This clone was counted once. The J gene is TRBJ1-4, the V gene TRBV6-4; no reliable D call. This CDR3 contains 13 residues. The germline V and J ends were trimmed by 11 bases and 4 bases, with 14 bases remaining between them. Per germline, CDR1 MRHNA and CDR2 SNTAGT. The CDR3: CAPFRGVNEKLFF. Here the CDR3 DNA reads TGTGCCCCTTTCCGGGGAGTTAATGAAAAACTGTTTTTT.

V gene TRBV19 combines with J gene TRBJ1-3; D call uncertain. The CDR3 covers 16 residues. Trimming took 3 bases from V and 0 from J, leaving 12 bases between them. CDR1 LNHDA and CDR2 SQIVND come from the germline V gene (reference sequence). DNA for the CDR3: TGTGCCAGTAGTATCCTCTTGGGCCTCTCTGGAAACACCATATATTTT. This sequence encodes CASSILLGLSGNTIYF.

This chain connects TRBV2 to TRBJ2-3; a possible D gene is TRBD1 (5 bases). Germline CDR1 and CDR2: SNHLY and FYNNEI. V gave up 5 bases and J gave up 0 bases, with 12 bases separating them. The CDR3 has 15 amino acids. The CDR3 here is CASSLDRDSTDTQYF. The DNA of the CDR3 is TGTGCCAGCAGTCTTGACAGAGACAGCACAGATACGCAGTATTTT.

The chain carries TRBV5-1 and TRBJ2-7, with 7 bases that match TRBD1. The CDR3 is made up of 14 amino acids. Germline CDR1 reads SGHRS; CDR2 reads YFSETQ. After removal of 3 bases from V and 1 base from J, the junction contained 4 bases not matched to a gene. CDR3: CASSSDRVSYEQYF. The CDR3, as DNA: TGCGCCAGCAGCTCTGACAGGGTTTCCTACGAGCAGTACTTC.

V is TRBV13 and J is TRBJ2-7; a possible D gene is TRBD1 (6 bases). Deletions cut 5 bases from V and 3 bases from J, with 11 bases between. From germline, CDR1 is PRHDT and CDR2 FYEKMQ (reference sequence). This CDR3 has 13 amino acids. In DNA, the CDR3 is TGTGCCAGCAGCCTGGGACATCTCTACGAGCAGTACTTC. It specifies CASSLGHLYEQYF.

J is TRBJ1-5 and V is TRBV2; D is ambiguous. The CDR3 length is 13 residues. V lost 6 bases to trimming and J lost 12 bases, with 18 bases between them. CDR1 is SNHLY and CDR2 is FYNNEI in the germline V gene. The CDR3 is CASRKEGAYIQHF. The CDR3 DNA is TGTGCCAGCAGGAAAGAGGGCGCATATATCCAGCATTTT.

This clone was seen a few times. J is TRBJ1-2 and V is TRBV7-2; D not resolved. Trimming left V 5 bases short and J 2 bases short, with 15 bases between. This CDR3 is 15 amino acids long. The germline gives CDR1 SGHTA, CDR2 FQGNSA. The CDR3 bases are TGTGCCAGCAGCCAACAGACGATTAAAAACTATGGCTACACCTTC. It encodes CASSQQTIKNYGYTF.

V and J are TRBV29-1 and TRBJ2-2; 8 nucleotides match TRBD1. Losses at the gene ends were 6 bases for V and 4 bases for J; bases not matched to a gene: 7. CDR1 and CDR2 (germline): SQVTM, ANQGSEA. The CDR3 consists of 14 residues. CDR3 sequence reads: CSVDDRGGTGELFF. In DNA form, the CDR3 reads TGCAGCGTCGATGACAGGGGAGGCACCGGGGAGCTGTTTTTT.

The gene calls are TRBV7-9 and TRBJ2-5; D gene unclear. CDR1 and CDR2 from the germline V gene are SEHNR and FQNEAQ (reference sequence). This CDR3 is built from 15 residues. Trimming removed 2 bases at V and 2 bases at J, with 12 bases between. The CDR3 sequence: CASSLWSSLQETQYF. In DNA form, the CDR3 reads TGTGCCAGCAGCTTATGGTCCAGTCTTCAAGAGACCCAGTACTTC. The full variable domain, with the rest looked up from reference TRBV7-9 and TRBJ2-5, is DTGVSQNPRHKITKRGQNVTFRCDPISEHNRLYWYRQTLGQGPEFLTYFQNEAQLEKSRLLSDRFSAERPKGSFSTLEIQRTEQGDSAMYLCASSLWSSLQETQYFGPGTRLLVL.

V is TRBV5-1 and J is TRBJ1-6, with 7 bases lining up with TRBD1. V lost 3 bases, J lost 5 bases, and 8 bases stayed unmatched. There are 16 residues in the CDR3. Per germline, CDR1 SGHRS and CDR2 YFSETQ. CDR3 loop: CASSSGTARDNSPLHF. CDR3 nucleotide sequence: TGCGCCAGCAGCTCCGGGACAGCAAGGGATAATTCACCCCTCCACTTT.

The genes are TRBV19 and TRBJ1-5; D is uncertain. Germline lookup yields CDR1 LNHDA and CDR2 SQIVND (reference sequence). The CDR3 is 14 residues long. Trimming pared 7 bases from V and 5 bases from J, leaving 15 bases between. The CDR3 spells CASTMSGLDQPQHF. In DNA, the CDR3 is TGTGCCAGTACCATGTCGGGTTTAGATCAGCCCCAGCATTTT.

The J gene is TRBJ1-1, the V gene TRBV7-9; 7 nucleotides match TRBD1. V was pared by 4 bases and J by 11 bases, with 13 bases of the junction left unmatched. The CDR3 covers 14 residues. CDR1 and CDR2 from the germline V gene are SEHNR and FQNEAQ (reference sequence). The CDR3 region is CASSSLQGMDRAFF. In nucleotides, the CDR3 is TGTGCCAGCAGCTCGTTACAGGGGATGGATAGGGCTTTCTTT.

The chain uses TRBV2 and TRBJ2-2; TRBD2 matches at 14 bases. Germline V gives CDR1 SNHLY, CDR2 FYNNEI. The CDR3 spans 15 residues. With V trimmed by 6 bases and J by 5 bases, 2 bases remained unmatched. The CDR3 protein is CASRGTSGRTGELFF. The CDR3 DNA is TGTGCCAGCAGGGGGACTAGCGGGAGAACCGGGGAGCTGTTTTTT. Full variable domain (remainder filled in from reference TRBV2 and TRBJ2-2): EPEVTQTPSHQVTQMGQEVILRCVPISNHLYFYWYRQILGQKVEFLVSFYNNEISEKSEIFDDQFSVERPDGSNFTLKIRSTKLEDSAMYFCASRGTSGRTGELFFGEGSRLTVL.

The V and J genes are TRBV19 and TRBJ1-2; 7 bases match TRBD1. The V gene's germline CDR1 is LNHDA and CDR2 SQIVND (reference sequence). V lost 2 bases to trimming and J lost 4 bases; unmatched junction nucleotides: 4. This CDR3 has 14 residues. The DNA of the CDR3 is TGTGCCAGTAGTATAACGGGACAGCTCTATGGCTACACCTTC. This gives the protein CASSITGQLYGYTF.

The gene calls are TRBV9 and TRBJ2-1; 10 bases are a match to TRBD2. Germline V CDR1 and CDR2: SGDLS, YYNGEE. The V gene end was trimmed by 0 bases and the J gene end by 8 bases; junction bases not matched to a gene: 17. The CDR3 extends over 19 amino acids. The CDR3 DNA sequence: TGTGCCAGCAGCGTAGCCGAGAGTCTAGCGGGAGACTTAAGCGATGAGCAGTTCTTC. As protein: CASSVAESLAGDLSDEQFF.

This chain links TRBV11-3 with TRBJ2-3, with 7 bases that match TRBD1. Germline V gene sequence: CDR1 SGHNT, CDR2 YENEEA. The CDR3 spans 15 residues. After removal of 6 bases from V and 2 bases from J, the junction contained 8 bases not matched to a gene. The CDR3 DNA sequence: TGTGCCAGCAGTCCTACACAGGGGCACACAGATACGCAGTATTTT. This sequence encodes CASSPTQGHTDTQYF.

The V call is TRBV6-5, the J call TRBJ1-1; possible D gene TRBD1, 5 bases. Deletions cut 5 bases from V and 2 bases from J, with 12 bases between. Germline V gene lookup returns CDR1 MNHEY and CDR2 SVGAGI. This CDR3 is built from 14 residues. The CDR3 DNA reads TGTGCCAGCAGTACGACACAGGAAAACACTGAAGCTTTCTTT. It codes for CASSTTQENTEAFF.

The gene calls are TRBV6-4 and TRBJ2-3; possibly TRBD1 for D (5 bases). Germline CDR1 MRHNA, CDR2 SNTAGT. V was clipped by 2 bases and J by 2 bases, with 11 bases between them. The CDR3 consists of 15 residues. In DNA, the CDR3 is TGTGCCAGCAGTGACCTCAAGGGGCCCACAGATACGCAGTATTTT. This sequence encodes CASSDLKGPTDTQYF.